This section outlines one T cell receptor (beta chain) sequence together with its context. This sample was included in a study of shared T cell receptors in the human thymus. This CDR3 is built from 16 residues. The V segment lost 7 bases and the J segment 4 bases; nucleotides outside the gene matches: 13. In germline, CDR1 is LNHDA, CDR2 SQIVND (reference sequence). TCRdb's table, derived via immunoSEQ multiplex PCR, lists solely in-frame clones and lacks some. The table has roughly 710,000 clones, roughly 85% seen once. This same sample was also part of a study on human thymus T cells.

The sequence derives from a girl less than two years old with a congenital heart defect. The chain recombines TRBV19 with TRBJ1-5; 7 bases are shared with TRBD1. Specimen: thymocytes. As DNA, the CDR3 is TGTGCCAGTACCCCGGACAGGCCGGATTTAAATCAGCCCCAGCATTTT. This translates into CASTPDRPDLNQPQHF.